The clone carrying this T cell receptor (beta chain) was seen only a few times. Its antigen remains unknown. TCRdb recomputed calls from the PCR reads with MiXCR, one row per CDR3 protein. This sample carries around 480,000 distinct CDR3 sequences, less than 30% of them seen once, and the ten largest clones take about 0.75%. The source of the sample is a study of molecular identifiers for immune sequencing clone quantification. Looking at the study overall: Five portions were made in replicates from RNA of around 20,000 or 100,000 naive CD8 cells, and four underwent sequencing.

For naive CD8 T cells, sorting used the CD8+CD4-CCR7+CD45RA+ phenotype. Study outcomes and limitations: Clones that had above 20 RNA copies took up over 99% of effector molecules but under 1% in naive cells.

The trim removed 0 bases at V and 7 bases at J, leaving 4 bases unmatched. CDR1 is KGHSH and CDR2 is LQKENI in the germline V gene. This CDR3 region has 15 residues. This chain links TRBV18 with TRBJ1-5; 9 bases are shared with TRBD1. The sequencing sample was made of naive CD8+ T cells from blood, with Jurkat cell RNA spiked in. Subset meaning: FACS-sorted CD8+CD4-CCR7+CD45RA+ naive T cells. The TCR originated in a human donor in good health. Some libraries in this study had Jurkat cell RNA spiked in. CDR3 bases: TGTGCCAGCTCACCACCTGAACAGGGGGCCCAGCCCCAGCATTTT. Its translation: CASSPPEQGAQPQHF.